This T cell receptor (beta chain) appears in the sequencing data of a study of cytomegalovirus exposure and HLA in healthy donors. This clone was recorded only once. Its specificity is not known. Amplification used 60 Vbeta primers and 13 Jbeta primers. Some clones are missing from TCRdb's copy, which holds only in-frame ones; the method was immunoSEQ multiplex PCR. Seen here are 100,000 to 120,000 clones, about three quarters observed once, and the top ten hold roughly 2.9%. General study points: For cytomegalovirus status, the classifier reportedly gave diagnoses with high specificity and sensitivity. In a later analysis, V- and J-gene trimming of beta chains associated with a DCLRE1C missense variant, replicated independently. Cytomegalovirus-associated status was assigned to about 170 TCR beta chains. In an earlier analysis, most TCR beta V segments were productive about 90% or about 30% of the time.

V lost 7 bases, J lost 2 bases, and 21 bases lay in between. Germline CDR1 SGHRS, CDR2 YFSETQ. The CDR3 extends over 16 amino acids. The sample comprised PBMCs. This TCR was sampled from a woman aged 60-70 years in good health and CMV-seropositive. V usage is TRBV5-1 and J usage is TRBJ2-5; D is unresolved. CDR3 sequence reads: CASGRAIDSLQETQYF. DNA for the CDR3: TGCGCCAGCGGCAGAGCGATCGACTCGCTACAAGAGACCCAGTACTTC.